The rows below give T cell receptor beta chains drawn from one sample of a study of PD-L1 blockade in urothelial cancer. Profiling relied on immunoSEQ multiplex PCR, and the TCRdb table lists in-frame clones only, not all of them. Found here are 40,000 or so clones, approximately 86% of them singletons; the top ten hold 24%. The starting material was PBMCs, obtained around atezolizumab (anti-PD-L1) treatment. These receptors all come from a man aged 60 to 69 with urothelial cancer. The CDR3 runs from the conserved cysteine through the conserved F or W. Fields, in order: J gene, V gene, D gene, CDR3 protein, CDR3 DNA. A D gene is named only where the DNA matches it firmly.

TRBJ1-2,TRBV5-1,NA,CASREGTSNYGYTF,TGCGCCAGCAGAGAGGGTACGTCTAACTATGGCTACACCTTC
TRBJ2-7,TRBV7-9,TRBD1,CASSLSGTGISYEQYF,TGTGCCAGCAGCTTATCCGGGACAGGGATCTCCTACGAGCAGTACTTC
TRBJ2-6,TRBV6-6,NA,CASTGYGANVLTF,TGTGCCAGCACAGGGTACGGGGCCAACGTCCTGACTTTC
TRBJ2-7,TRBV29-1,TRBD2,CSAKPGLAYEQYF,TGCAGCGCCAAGCCGGGACTAGCGTACGAGCAGTACTTC
TRBJ1-2,TRBV4-1,NA,CASSQASLQGNYGYTF,TGCGCCAGCAGTCAAGCCTCATTGCAGGGGAACTATGGCTACACCTTC
TRBJ1-2,TRBV7-2,NA,CASSLYGQYYGYTF,TGTGCCAGCAGCCTCTATGGACAGTACTATGGCTACACCTTC
TRBJ2-1,TRBV5-1,TRBD1,CASIPWTGSGEQFF,TGCGCCAGCATACCGTGGACAGGGAGTGGTGAGCAGTTCTTC
TRBJ1-2,TRBV10-3,TRBD1,CAIRDRAGDGYTF,TGTGCCATCAGGGACAGGGCCGGGGATGGCTACACCTTC
TRBJ2-1,TRBV4-3,NA,CASSRQANEQFF,TGCGCCAGCAGCCGACAGGCCAATGAGCAGTTCTTC
TRBJ2-7,TRBV2,NA,CASSAVEQYF,TGTGCCAGCAGCGCGGTCGAGCAGTACTTC
TRBJ1-2,TRBV29-1,TRBD1,CSVEVPGQGDRNYGYTF,TGCAGCGTTGAAGTTCCGGGACAGGGGGACAGAAACTATGGCTACACCTTC